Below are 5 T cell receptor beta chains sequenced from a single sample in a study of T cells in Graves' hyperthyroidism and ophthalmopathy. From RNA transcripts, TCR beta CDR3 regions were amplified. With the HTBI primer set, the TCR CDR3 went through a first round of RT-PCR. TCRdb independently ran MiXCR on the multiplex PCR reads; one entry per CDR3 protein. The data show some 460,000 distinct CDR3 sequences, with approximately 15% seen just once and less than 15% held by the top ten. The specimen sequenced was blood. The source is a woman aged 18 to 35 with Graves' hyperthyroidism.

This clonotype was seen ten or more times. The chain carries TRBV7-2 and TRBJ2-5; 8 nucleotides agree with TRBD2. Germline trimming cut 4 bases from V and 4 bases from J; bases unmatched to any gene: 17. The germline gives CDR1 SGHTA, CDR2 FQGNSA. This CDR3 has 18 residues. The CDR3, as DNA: TGTGCCAGCAGCTCGAACCGGCCCGGGGGGGGCAGGGGAGAGACCCAGTACTTC. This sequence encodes CASSSNRPGGGRGETQYF.

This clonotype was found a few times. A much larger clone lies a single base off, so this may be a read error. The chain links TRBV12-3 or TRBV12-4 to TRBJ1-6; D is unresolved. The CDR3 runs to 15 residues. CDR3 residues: CANSLFLGSPGTLHF. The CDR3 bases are TGTGCCAACAGTTTGTTTTTGGGCAGCCCGGGGACCCTCCACTTT.

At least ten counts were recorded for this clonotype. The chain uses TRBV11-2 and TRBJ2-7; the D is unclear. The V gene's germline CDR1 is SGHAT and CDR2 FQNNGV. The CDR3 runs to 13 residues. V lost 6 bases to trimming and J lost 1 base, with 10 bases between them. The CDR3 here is CASSNLGSYEQYF. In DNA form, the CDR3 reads TGTGCCAGCAGTAATTTGGGGTCCTACGAGCAGTACTTC.

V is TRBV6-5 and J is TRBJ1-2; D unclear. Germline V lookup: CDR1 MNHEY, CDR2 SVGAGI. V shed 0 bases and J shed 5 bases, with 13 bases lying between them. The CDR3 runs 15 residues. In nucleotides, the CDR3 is TGTGCCAGCAGTTACTCTGACAACCCGTTGTATGGCTACACCTTC. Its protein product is CASSYSDNPLYGYTF.

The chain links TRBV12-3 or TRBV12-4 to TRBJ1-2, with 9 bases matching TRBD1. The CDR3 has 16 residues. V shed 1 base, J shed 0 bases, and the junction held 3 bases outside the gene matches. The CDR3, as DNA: TGTGCCAGCAGTTTAGACAGGGGGCTCTCTAACTATGGCTACACCTTC. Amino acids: CASSLDRGLSNYGYTF.